This TCR beta chain was recorded in a study of shared clonotypes between healthy human individuals. Study outcomes and limitations: Relative to their counterparts shared across all four donors, non-shared clonotypes exhibited diminished generation probabilities. Memory subsets generally showed lower estimated richness than naive subsets.

Points on this clone: Its antigen is currently unknown.

The assay ran at deep level. Assay: immunoSEQ multiplex PCR; the TCRdb copy retains only in-frame clones and omits some. The table lists 2 million to 2.5 million clones, 92% of them singletons, with around 0.35% in the top ten. The sequenced sample was naive CD4+ T cells from PBMCs. Subset described: CD45RA+ positively selected. This clonotype was obtained from a man between 18 and 35 years old in good health. Some clones in this sample may be carry-over from other donors' samples.

This CDR3 is CASSANRVGYTF. DNA for the CDR3: TGTGCCAGCAGCGCGAACAGGGTTGGCTACACCTTC. This rearrangement joins TRBV13 to TRBJ1-2, with D possibly TRBD1 on 6 matching bases. Between the trimmed V and J ends, which lost 5 bases and 7 bases, there was a span of 11 bases. In germline, CDR1 is PRHDT, CDR2 FYEKMQ (reference sequence). The CDR3 consists of 12 residues. The full variable domain, its missing parts supplied by reference TRBV13 and TRBJ1-2, is AAGVIQSPRHLIKEKRETATLKCYPIPRHDTVYWYQQGPGQDPQFLISFYEKMQSDKGSIPDRFSAQQFSDYHSELNMSSLELGDSALYFCASSANRVGYTFGSGTRLTVV.